The table lists the clone carrying this T cell receptor (beta chain) with a count of one. The method was immunoSEQ multiplex PCR; TCRdb's version includes in-frame clones alone and lacks a portion of them. The top ten clones hold more than 8.5% of a sample with just over 250,000 clones, about 87% of them seen once. This CDR3 contains 12 residues. Trimming removed 4 bases at V and 1 base at J, with 7 bases between. Germline V gene sequence: CDR1 SQVTM, CDR2 ANQGSEA. This entry is derived from a study of blood T cell repertoires in COVID-19. Study-level background: T cells, B-cell-depleted T cells, or PBMCs supplied cDNA or gDNA.

The source material was peripheral blood. The sequence came from an older woman with COVID-19, enrolled during active disease. V usage is TRBV29-1 and J usage is TRBJ1-2; D not resolved. The CDR3 nucleotides read TGCAGCGTTGGGAGCAATAACTATGGCTACACCTTC. Its translation: CSVGSNNYGYTF. Together with reference TRBV29-1 and TRBJ1-2, the CDR3 gives the full variable domain: SAVISQKPSRDICQRGTSLTIQCQVDSQVTMMFWYRQQPGQSLTLIATANQGSEATYESGFVIDKFPISRPNLTFSTLTVSNMSPEDSSIYLCSVGSNNYGYTFGSGTRLTVV.